This is a list of T cell receptor beta chains from one sample in a study of blood T cell repertoires in COVID-19. Here immunoSEQ multiplex PCR was the method, and the copy in TCRdb shows in-frame clones only, minus some. The data contain about 95,000 clones, around 90% of them singletons. The sequencing input was peripheral blood. The receptors derive from a man between 60 and 70 years old with COVID-19, enrolled during active disease. Each CDR3 is given with its conserved first and last residue. D genes are given only for firm matches. Clone sizes are given selectively: once, few, many, or a class where the clone is expanded.

TRBV7-9	TRBJ2-7	TRBD1	-	CASSSSRDSLSYEQYF	TGTGCCAGCAGCTCAAGCAGGGACAGCCTTTCCTACGAGCAGTACTTC
TRBV11-3	TRBJ2-3	TRBD2	-	CASSILLAGEADTQYF	TGTGCCAGCAGCATCCTCTTAGCGGGAGAAGCAGATACGCAGTATTTT
TRBV7-9	TRBJ1-2	-	-	CASSRDSVGYTF	TGTGCCAGCAGCCGAGACAGCGTCGGCTACACCTTC
TRBV30	TRBJ2-1	-	-	CAWSPRSYNEQFF	TGTGCCTGGAGCCCCCGCTCCTACAATGAGCAGTTCTTC
TRBV7-6	TRBJ2-1	-	-	CASSLGGYEQFF	TGTGCCAGCAGCTTGGGCGGGTATGAGCAGTTCTTC
TRBV9	TRBJ1-6	-	-	CASSVAGGAGKNGPLHF	TGTGCCAGCAGCGTAGCTGGTGGGGCAGGAAAAAACGGACCCCTCCACTTT
TRBV5-6	TRBJ2-5	-	-	CASSNRVGETQYF	TGTGCCAGCAGCAACAGGGTCGGAGAGACCCAGTACTTC
TRBV3-1/TRBV3-2	TRBJ2-7	TRBD1	-	CASSAPGTGTYEQYF	TGTGCCAGCAGCGCACCCGGGACAGGGACGTACGAGCAGTACTTC
TRBV5-1	TRBJ2-7	-	-	CASSLAETAFSYEQYF	TGCGCCAGCAGCTTGGCCGAGACAGCCTTCTCCTACGAGCAGTACTTC
TRBV10-3	TRBJ1-1	-	-	CATQGESYTEAFF	TGTGCCACCCAAGGGGAATCATACACTGAAGCTTTCTTT
TRBV18	TRBJ1-1	TRBD1	once	CASSDDRTGDTEAFF	TGTGCCAGCTCAGACGATAGGACAGGAGACACTGAAGCTTTCTTT
TRBV5-1	TRBJ2-1	-	-	CASSLGSSRDEQFF	TGCGCCAGCAGCTTGGGGTCCTCTCGGGATGAGCAGTTCTTC
TRBV7-9	TRBJ1-1	-	-	CASSFSDRNTEAFF	TGTGCCAGCAGTTTTTCGGACAGAAACACTGAAGCTTTCTTT